The 11 T cell receptor beta chains below come from one sample, sequenced in a study of PD-L1 blockade in urothelial cancer. The data were produced by immunoSEQ multiplex PCR, yet TCRdb's version contains in-frame clones alone and is incomplete. The sample carries tens of thousands of clones, around 85% recorded once. Material: PBMCs, obtained around atezolizumab (anti-PD-L1) treatment. These receptors all stem from a man aged 50 or older with urothelial cancer.

The chain joins TRBV7-8 to TRBJ1-3; 11 positions agree with TRBD1. CDR1 and CDR2 (germline): SGHVS, FQNEAQ. CDR3 size: 17 residues. The V segment lost 5 bases and the J segment 2 bases; nucleotides outside the gene matches: 8. The CDR3 sequence: CASSPLGTGGTGNTIYF. The DNA for the CDR3 is TGTGCCAGCAGCCCGTTGGGGACAGGGGGAACTGGAAACACCATATATTTT.

The rearrangement uses TRBV6-1 and TRBJ2-7; D unclear. Germline lookup yields CDR1 MNHNS and CDR2 SASEGT. With 4 bases removed from V and 2 bases from J, the gap between germline ends came to 6 bases. This CDR3 spans 12 amino acids. The CDR3 sequence is CASSVGAYEQYF. DNA for the CDR3: TGTGCCAGCAGTGTCGGAGCCTACGAGCAGTACTTC.

This clone has a handful of counts. The V gene is TRBV4-2, the J gene TRBJ2-6, with D possibly TRBD1 on 6 matching bases. Germline CDR1 is LGHNA and CDR2 is YNFKEQ. The CDR3 contains 14 residues. Trimming left V 4 bases short and J 2 bases short, with 6 bases between. CDR3 nucleotide sequence: TGTGCCAGCAGCCCAGGGGCTGGGGCCAACGTCCTGACTTTC. It yields the protein CASSPGAGANVLTF.

This clone was seen more than once but under ten times. The chain combines TRBV18 with TRBJ2-1, with 8 bases that match TRBD2. Per the germline V gene, CDR1 is KGHSH and CDR2 is LQKENI. The CDR3 totals 15 residues. V shed 5 bases and J 7 bases; nucleotides not matched to a gene: 10. The CDR3 region is CASSKGTRGPNEQFF. The CDR3 DNA reads as TGTGCCAGCTCAAAGGGGACTAGAGGGCCAAATGAGCAGTTCTTC.

The CDR3 nucleotides read TGTGCCAGCAGCTTAGATAAGGCGGGGTACGAGCAGTACTTC. Translating gives CASSLDKAGYEQYF. This sequence joins TRBV7-6 and TRBJ2-7; D may be TRBD2 (6 bases). Trimming left V 1 base short and J 4 bases short, with 11 bases between. Germline loops: CDR1 SGHVS, CDR2 FNYEAQ. The CDR3 length is 14 residues.

The chain employs TRBV5-1 and TRBJ2-5; TRBD2 matches 8 bases. The CDR3 length is 15 residues. V shed 6 bases and J 5 bases; nucleotides not matched to a gene: 12. CDR1 SGHRS and CDR2 YFSETQ come from the germline V gene. CDR3 DNA sequence: TGCGCCAGCAAGGACGGGAGGGCCACATTGGAGACCCAGTACTTC. Amino acids: CASKDGRATLETQYF.

CDR3 DNA sequence: TGCGCCAGCAGCCAAGTCACAGGGGGTTCGACTGAAGCTTTCTTT. Protein product: CASSQVTGGSTEAFF. The chain links TRBV4-1 to TRBJ1-1, with 8 bases fitting TRBD1. This CDR3 has 15 residues. The ends lost 1 base at V and 5 bases at J; junction bases unmatched: 6. Germline V gene sequence: CDR1 MGHRA, CDR2 YSYEKL.

This clone was observed once. This chain links TRBV7-6 with TRBJ2-2, with a possible D match to TRBD2 (6 bases). There are 16 residues in the CDR3. V shed 5 bases and J shed 6 bases, with 19 bases lying between them. Germline V gene data show CDR1 as SGHVS and CDR2 as FNYEAQ. CDR3 in amino acids: CASSPDSGAYAGELFF. The CDR3 DNA is TGTGCCAGCAGCCCAGATTCGGGAGCGTATGCCGGGGAGCTGTTTTTT.

The chain has TRBV29-1 and TRBJ2-5, with a tentative D call TRBD1 (6 bases). The CDR3 sequence is 15 residues long. CDR1 is SQVTM and CDR2 is ANQGSEA in the germline V gene. Trimming stripped 1 base from V and 2 bases from J, with 14 bases between. CDR3 coding DNA: TGCAGCGTTGAAGCTCCGGGACACTATCAAGAGACCCAGTACTTC. Translated: CSVEAPGHYQETQYF.

This rearrangement joins TRBV5-8 to TRBJ1-3; D is ambiguous. Germline assignment: CDR1 SGHTS and CDR2 YDEGEE. The CDR3 contains 16 residues. V gave up 2 bases and J gave up 0 bases, with 12 bases separating them. This CDR3 is CASSFERPSSGNTIYF. The CDR3 coding sequence is TGTGCCAGCAGCTTTGAGAGGCCAAGCTCTGGAAACACCATATATTTT.

The rearrangement uses TRBV5-5 and TRBJ2-1, with 7 nucleotides matching TRBD2. V lost 1 base, J lost 6 bases, and 1 base stayed unmatched. CDR1 and CDR2 from the germline V gene are SGHKS and YYEKEE (reference sequence). The CDR3 consists of 13 residues. The CDR3 spells CASSLWGGNEQFF. Here the CDR3 DNA reads TGTGCCAGCAGCTTGTGGGGGGGCAATGAGCAGTTCTTC.